This T cell receptor beta chain originates from a study of Graves' ophthalmopathy and Graves' hyperthyroidism. This clonotype was seen repeatedly, ten times or more. Germline V gene data show CDR1 as LGHDT and CDR2 as YNNKEL (reference sequence). V was pared by 2 bases and J by 9 bases, with 9 bases of the junction left unmatched. This CDR3 spans 15 amino acids. All donors with ophthalmopathy were recorded as having moderate-to-severe activity, CAS ≥3, NOSPECS ≥4 and a duration under 3 months. Patients were left out if they had other autoimmune diseases, uncontrolled infections, pregnancy or lactation. The diagnostic workup employed clinical symptoms, serum thyroxine, TRAb, thyroid ultrasound and orbital computed tomography. From RNA, the CDR3 regions of TCR beta chains were amplified and sequenced. HTBI primers were employed in first-round RT-PCR, then a second-round multiplex PCR followed. TCRdb analysed the multiplex PCR reads with MiXCR anew, one entry per CDR3 protein. The sample contains about 13,000 distinct CDR3 sequences, 50% of which appear only once.

The sequence was obtained from a young woman with Graves' ophthalmopathy. This chain links TRBV3-1 with TRBJ2-1, with 8 positions matching TRBD2. The sample comprised peripheral blood. CDR3 sequence (DNA): TGTGCCAGCAGCCAACAACGGGAGGGCCGGAGTGAGCAGTTCTTC. Translated: CASSQQREGRSEQFF.